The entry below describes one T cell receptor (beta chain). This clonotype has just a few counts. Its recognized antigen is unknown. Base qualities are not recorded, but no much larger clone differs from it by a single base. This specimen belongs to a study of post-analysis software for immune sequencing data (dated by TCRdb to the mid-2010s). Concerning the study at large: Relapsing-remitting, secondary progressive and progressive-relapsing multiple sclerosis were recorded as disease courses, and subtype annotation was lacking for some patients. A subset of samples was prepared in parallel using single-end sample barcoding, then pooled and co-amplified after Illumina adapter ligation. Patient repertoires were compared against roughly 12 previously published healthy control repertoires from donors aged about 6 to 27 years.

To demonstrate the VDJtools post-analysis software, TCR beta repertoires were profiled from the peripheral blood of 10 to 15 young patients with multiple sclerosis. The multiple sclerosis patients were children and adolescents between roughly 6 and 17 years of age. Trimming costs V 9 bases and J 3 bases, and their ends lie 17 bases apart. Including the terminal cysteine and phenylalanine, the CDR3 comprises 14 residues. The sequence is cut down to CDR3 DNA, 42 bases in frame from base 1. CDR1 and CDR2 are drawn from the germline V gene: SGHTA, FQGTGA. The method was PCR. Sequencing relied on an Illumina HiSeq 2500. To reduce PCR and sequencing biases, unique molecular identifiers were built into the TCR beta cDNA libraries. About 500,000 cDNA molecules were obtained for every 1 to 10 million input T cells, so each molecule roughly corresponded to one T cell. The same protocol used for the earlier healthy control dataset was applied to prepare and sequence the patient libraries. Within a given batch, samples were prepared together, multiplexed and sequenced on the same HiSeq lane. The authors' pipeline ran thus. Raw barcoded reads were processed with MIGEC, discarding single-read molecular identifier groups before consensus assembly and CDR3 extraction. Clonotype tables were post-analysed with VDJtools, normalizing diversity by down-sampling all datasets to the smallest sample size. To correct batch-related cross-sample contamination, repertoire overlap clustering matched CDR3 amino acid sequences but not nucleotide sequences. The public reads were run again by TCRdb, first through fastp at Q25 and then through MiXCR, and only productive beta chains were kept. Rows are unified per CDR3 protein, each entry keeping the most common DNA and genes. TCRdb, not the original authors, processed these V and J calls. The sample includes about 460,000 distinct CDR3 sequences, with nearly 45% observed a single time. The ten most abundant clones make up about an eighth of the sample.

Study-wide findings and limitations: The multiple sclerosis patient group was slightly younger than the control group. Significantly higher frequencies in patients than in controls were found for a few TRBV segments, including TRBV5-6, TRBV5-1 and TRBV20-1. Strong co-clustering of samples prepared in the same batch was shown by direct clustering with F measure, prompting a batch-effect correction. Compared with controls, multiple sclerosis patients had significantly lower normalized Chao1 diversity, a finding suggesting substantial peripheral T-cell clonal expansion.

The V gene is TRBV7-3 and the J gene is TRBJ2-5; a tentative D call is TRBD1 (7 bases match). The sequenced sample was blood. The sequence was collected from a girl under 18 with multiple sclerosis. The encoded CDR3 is CASPEGRGEETQYF. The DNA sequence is TGTGCCAGTCCTGAGGGCAGGGGGGAAGAGACCCAGTACTTC.